This record looks at one T cell receptor beta chain sequence and its context. V lost 7 bases, J lost 1 base, and 8 bases stayed unmatched. The CDR3 is 14 residues long. The V gene's germline CDR1 is SQVTM and CDR2 ANQGSEA. The table came from immunoSEQ multiplex PCR; TCRdb's copy has only in-frame clones and leaves some out. The sample lists about 500,000 clones, roughly 89% occurring once. The sample belongs to a study of blood T cell repertoires in COVID-19. Study at large: T cells, B-cell-depleted T cells, or PBMCs supplied cDNA or gDNA.

This TCR derives from a woman in her 50s with COVID-19, enrolled during active disease. The sequenced material came from peripheral blood. The chain recombines TRBV29-1 with TRBJ2-3; 7 bases match TRBD2. The CDR3 DNA reads TGCAGCGGACTGGGAGGGGTGGGCACAGATACGCAGTATTTT. This sequence encodes CSGLGGVGTDTQYF.